This TCR beta chain is drawn from a study of cytomegalovirus exposure and HLA in healthy donors. Notes on the study in general: Most of the TCR beta V segments (in an earlier analysis) were productive either about 90% or about 30% of the time. Most CMV-associated TCR beta chains appeared HLA-restricted in a later analysis.

All donors participated as healthy donors of bone marrow. Trimming took 6 bases from V and 2 from J, leaving 8 bases between them. Germline CDR1 reads MNHEY; CDR2 reads SVGAGI. The CDR3 sequence is 14 residues long. The PCR employed 60 Vbeta primers together with 13 Jbeta primers. The data were produced by immunoSEQ multiplex PCR, yet TCRdb's version contains in-frame clones alone and is incomplete. The table records 100,000 to 150,000 clones, over 80% of them present only once. A word on this clone: The antigen is undetermined.

The TCR comes from a man aged 30 to 39 in good health and CMV-seronegative. The chain employs TRBV6-5 and TRBJ1-6; D ambiguous. Sequencing was performed on PBMCs. CDR3 protein: CASRSSAYNSPLHF. The CDR3 nucleotides read TGTGCCAGCAGGTCGTCCGCCTATAATTCACCCCTCCACTTT.